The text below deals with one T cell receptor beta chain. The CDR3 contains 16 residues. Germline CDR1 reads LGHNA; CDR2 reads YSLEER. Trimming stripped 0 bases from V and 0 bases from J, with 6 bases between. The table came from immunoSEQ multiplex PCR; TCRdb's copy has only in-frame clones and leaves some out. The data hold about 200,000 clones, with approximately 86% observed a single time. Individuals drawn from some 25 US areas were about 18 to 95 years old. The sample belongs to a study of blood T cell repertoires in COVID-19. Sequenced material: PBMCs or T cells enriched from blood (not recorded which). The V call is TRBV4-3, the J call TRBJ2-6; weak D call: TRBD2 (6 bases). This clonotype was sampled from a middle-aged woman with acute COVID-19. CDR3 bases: TGCGCCAGCAGCCAAGAAGCGGGCTCTGGGGCCAACGTCCTGACTTTC. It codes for CASSQEAGSGANVLTF.